The 17 T cell receptor beta chains presented below share a single source sample, sequenced in a study of T-cell reconstitution after alpha-beta-depleted transplantation in children. Unique molecular identifiers were used in preparing the TCRbeta library. TCRdb redid the calling of the PCR reads with MiXCR, one entry per CDR3 protein. The top ten hold around 3.3% of the sample, which has more than 450,000 distinct CDR3 sequences, about a sixth seen once. Sequencing used PBMCs from the stem cell graft donor, obtained from the stem cell graft. Receptors were obtained from a human donor who donated a stem cell graft to a child with acute lymphoblastic leukemia.

This sequence joins TRBV4-2 and TRBJ2-5; D is possibly TRBD1 or TRBD2 (6 bases each). V lost 0 bases and J 2 bases, leaving 10 bases between the germline ends. The germline V gene encodes CDR1 LGHNA and CDR2 YNFKEQ. The CDR3 has 15 residues. The CDR3 here is CASSQDGGGQETQYF. CDR3 in DNA: TGTGCCAGCAGCCAAGATGGAGGGGGTCAAGAGACCCAGTACTTC.

This chain joins TRBV9 and TRBJ2-7; 7 nucleotides match TRBD1. The V gene end was trimmed by 3 bases and the J gene end by 6 bases; junction bases not matched to a gene: 12. Per the germline V gene, CDR1 is SGDLS and CDR2 is YYNGEE. The CDR3 length is 15 residues. The CDR3 region has the DNA TGTGCCAGCAGCGAGGCCACAGGGGTTAAGGGCGAGCAGTACTTC. Amino acids: CASSEATGVKGEQYF.

This clonotype was seen at least ten times. The genes are TRBV6-5 and TRBJ2-7; D possibly uses TRBD1 or TRBD2 (5 bases each). The germline V gene encodes CDR1 MNHEY and CDR2 SVGAGI. The CDR3 runs to 15 residues. The V end was cut by 0 bases, the J end by 4 bases, with 13 bases between. CDR3 sequence reads: CASSYSGYGTYEQYF. CDR3 bases: TGTGCCAGCAGTTACTCTGGTTACGGGACGTACGAGCAGTACTTC.

The chain joins TRBV5-1 to TRBJ2-1; D is perhaps TRBD1 (8 bases). V was pared by 3 bases and J by 4 bases, with 17 bases between. The CDR3 is 16 residues long. Germline V gives CDR1 SGHRS, CDR2 YFSETQ. This chain's CDR3 is CASSSWTGREYNEQFF. The CDR3 DNA follows: TGCGCCAGCAGCTCCTGGACAGGGAGGGAGTACAATGAGCAGTTCTTC.

This clonotype was counted only a few times. The rearrangement links TRBV5-1 to TRBJ1-1, with D hard to call. The V gene's germline CDR1 is SGHRS and CDR2 YFSETQ. The CDR3 totals 12 residues. Trimming removed 0 bases at V and 8 bases at J, with 8 bases between. DNA of the CDR3: TGCGCCAGCAGCTTGGGGGCGAACGAAGCTTTCTTT. It is translated as CASSLGANEAFF.

The chain combines TRBV29-1 with TRBJ1-1; no firm D call. Between the trimmed V and J ends, which lost 4 bases and 0 bases, there was a span of 6 bases. CDR3 size: 12 residues. Germline assignment: CDR1 SQVTM and CDR2 ANQGSEA. The CDR3 protein is CSVVELNTEAFF. The CDR3 nucleotides are TGCAGCGTTGTGGAGTTGAACACTGAAGCTTTCTTT.

Only one count was recorded for this clonotype. V gene TRBV5-1 combines with J gene TRBJ2-7, with D perhaps matching TRBD2 (6 bases). V lost 5 bases and J lost 5, with 17 bases in between. The CDR3 totals 14 residues. Germline CDR1 and CDR2: SGHRS and YFSETQ. The CDR3 sequence: CASRLTAPGDEQYF. DNA for the CDR3: TGCGCCAGCAGACTAACGGCCCCGGGGGACGAGCAGTACTTC.

The chain carries TRBV5-6 and TRBJ2-5, with 7 bases matching TRBD1. The CDR3 spans 17 residues. CDR1 SGHDT and CDR2 YYEEEE come from the germline V gene. The trim removed 0 bases at V and 0 bases at J, leaving 8 bases unmatched. CDR3: CASSLVGAGGNQETQYF. CDR3 bases: TGTGCCAGCAGCTTGGTAGGGGCAGGGGGAAACCAAGAGACCCAGTACTTC.

The sample holds a few counts of this clonotype. V and J are TRBV7-2 and TRBJ2-1, with D tentatively TRBD1 (6 bases). V was trimmed by 1 base and J by 0 bases, leaving 10 bases between them. Germline CDR1 is SGHTA and CDR2 is FQGNSA. The CDR3 extends over 16 amino acids. CDR3 protein: CASSLVTGHSYNEQFF. CDR3 bases: TGTGCCAGCAGCTTAGTCACAGGGCACTCCTACAATGAGCAGTTCTTC. Together with reference TRBV7-2 and TRBJ2-1, the CDR3 gives the full variable domain: GAGVSQSPSNKVTEKGKDVELRCDPISGHTALYWYRQSLGQGLEFLIYFQGNSAPDKSGLPSDRFSAERTGGSVSTLTIQRTQQEDSAVYLCASSLVTGHSYNEQFFGPGTRLTVL.

This clonotype was recorded a few times. The J gene is TRBJ1-2, the V gene TRBV27; possible D gene TRBD1, 5 bases. V lost 2 bases and J lost 4, with 14 bases in between. This CDR3 is built from 15 residues. Per germline, CDR1 MNHEY and CDR2 SMNVEV (reference sequence). The CDR3 spells CASSLRAGHGYGYTF. In nucleotides, the CDR3 is TGTGCCAGCAGTTTAAGAGCGGGGCACGGCTATGGCTACACCTTC.

The chain uses TRBV20-1 and TRBJ1-2; no clear D. The CDR3 sequence is 13 residues long. V was cut by 0 bases and J by 1 base, with 6 bases left in between. The germline V gene encodes CDR1 DFQATT and CDR2 SNEGSKA (reference sequence). The CDR3 reads CSARDDVNYGYTF. The CDR3 nucleotides are TGCAGTGCTAGAGATGACGTTAACTATGGCTACACCTTC.

J is TRBJ1-1 and V is TRBV5-1; a weak D match, TRBD1 (5 bases). Germline CDR1 is SGHRS and CDR2 is YFSETQ. V lost 4 bases, J lost 5 bases, and 24 bases lay in between. CDR3 length equals 17 residues. The CDR3 protein is CASSTQQDASRRTEAFF. The DNA for the CDR3 is TGCGCCAGCAGCACGCAACAGGACGCGTCTCGGCGAACTGAAGCTTTCTTT.

For this clonotype: The junction shows a germline mismatch at one end, possibly a read error. The chain carries TRBV7-9 and TRBJ1-2; D uncertain. Germline V CDR1 and CDR2: SEHNR, FQNEAQ (reference sequence). The CDR3 covers 14 residues. In DNA, the CDR3 is TGTGCCAGCGGCTTCAGCGAGTGGAACTATGGCTACACCTTC. The encoded protein is CASGFSEWNYGYTF.

The rearrangement uses TRBV25-1 and TRBJ1-6, with 8 bases fitting TRBD1. The junction had 7 bases not matched to a gene; V was cut back by 3 bases and J by 9 bases. CDR1 and CDR2 (germline): MGHDK, SYGVNS. The CDR3 has 15 amino acids. CDR3: CASSDPGTGGSPLHF. The CDR3, as DNA: TGTGCCAGCAGTGATCCGGGAACAGGGGGTTCACCCCTCCACTTT.

This clonotype appeared a few times. The V call is TRBV6-6, the J call TRBJ2-7; D is possibly TRBD1 (6 bases). Germline V gives CDR1 MNHNY, CDR2 SVGAGI (reference sequence). This CDR3 spans 12 amino acids. Deletions cut 4 bases from V and 7 bases from J, with 11 bases between. The CDR3 spells CASSFPQGEQYF. The CDR3, as DNA: TGTGCCAGCAGTTTCCCACAGGGAGAGCAGTACTTC.

The rearrangement links TRBV4-1 to TRBJ2-3; TRBD1 aligns across 7 bases. The V and J ends lost 1 base and 6 bases, in that order; junction bases with no gene match: 4. This CDR3 is 14 amino acids long. The germline gives CDR1 MGHRA, CDR2 YSYEKL. CDR3 residues: CASSQVIGGDTQYF. CDR3 DNA sequence: TGCGCCAGCAGCCAAGTCATAGGGGGCGATACGCAGTATTTT.

This clonotype was found a few times. J is TRBJ2-7 and V is TRBV11-1; 14 positions match TRBD2. The length of the CDR3 is 20 residues. CDR1 and CDR2 (germline): SGHAT, FQDESV (reference sequence). J gave up 2 bases and V 4 bases, and 16 bases lay outside the gene matches. CDR3 nucleotides: TGTGCCAGCAGCTCACAGGACAGGCCCAGGACTAGCGGGAGGACCTACGAGCAGTACTTC. Its protein is CASSSQDRPRTSGRTYEQYF.